The 32 T cell receptor beta chains below all came from one sample that was sequenced in a study of T cell changes during pregnancy in multiple sclerosis. Sequenced by immunoSEQ multiplex PCR; TCRdb stores in-frame clones only, minus some. This table has some 110,000 clones, around 92% appearing once. Specimen: peripheral blood, collected after pregnancy. The receptors originated from a female donor with multiple sclerosis, enrolled in a pregnancy study.

The gene calls are TRBV19 and TRBJ1-5; possible D gene TRBD1, 5 bases. Per the germline V gene, CDR1 is LNHDA and CDR2 is SQIVND (reference sequence). V lost 8 bases and J lost 3, with 17 bases in between. This CDR3 is 15 amino acids long. The chain's CDR3 is CASGSYRGTNQPQHF. CDR3 coding DNA: TGTGCCAGTGGTTCGTATAGGGGCACCAATCAGCCCCAGCATTTT.

This clone was seen only once. The chain combines TRBV7-9 with TRBJ2-5, with a tentative D call TRBD2 (7 bases). V lost 5 bases to trimming and J lost 4 bases, with 14 bases between them. In germline, CDR1 is SEHNR, CDR2 FQNEAQ (reference sequence). The CDR3 length is 14 residues. The CDR3 here is CASSPRGGGETQYF. CDR3 DNA sequence: TGTGCCAGCAGCCCCCGGGGAGGGGGAGAGACCCAGTACTTC.

The chain links TRBV7-8 to TRBJ1-4; tentative D call: TRBD1 (5 bases). Between the trimmed V and J ends, which lost 4 bases and 2 bases, there was a span of 14 bases. This CDR3 comprises 16 residues. From germline, CDR1 is SGHVS and CDR2 FQNEAQ. The CDR3 here is CASSSRQPPTNEKLFF. The CDR3 bases are TGTGCCAGCAGCTCCCGACAGCCCCCGACTAATGAAAAACTGTTTTTT.

The rearrangement links TRBV9 to TRBJ2-7; D might be TRBD2 (7 bases). Per the germline V gene, CDR1 is SGDLS and CDR2 is YYNGEE. The CDR3 runs 15 residues. V was shortened by 2 bases and J by 5 bases, with 17 bases between the two germline ends. CDR3 amino acids: CASSVRLTGGDEQYF. The DNA of the CDR3 is TGTGCCAGCAGCGTCCGACTGACGGGGGGCGACGAGCAGTACTTC.

The chain employs TRBV23-1 and TRBJ2-3; 10 nucleotides line up with TRBD2. TRBV23-1 counts as an open reading frame of uncertain function. The CDR3 is made up of 17 amino acids. Trimming took 0 bases from V and 0 from J; bases not matched to a gene: 3. In DNA form, the CDR3 reads TGCGCCAGCAGTCAATCAGAGACTAGCGGGAGCACAGATACGCAGTATTTT. Residues: CASSQSETSGSTDTQYF.

V is TRBV5-1 and J is TRBJ2-2; D ambiguous. Germline V gene data show CDR1 as SGHRS and CDR2 as YFSETQ. V was clipped by 1 base and J by 8 bases, with 9 bases between them. This CDR3 spans 13 amino acids. The CDR3 is CASSLFVSGELFF. The CDR3 DNA is TGCGCCAGCAGCTTGTTCGTTTCGGGGGAGCTGTTTTTT.

V gene TRBV9 combines with J gene TRBJ2-1; 7 bases align to TRBD1. CDR1 and CDR2 from the germline V gene are SGDLS and YYNGEE. The V segment lost 1 base and the J segment 5 bases; nucleotides outside the gene matches: 12. This CDR3 spans 17 amino acids. The CDR3 DNA reads as TGTGCCAGCAGCGTATTCCCCGGAAGGGGGCCGGACAATGAGCAGTTCTTC. Encoded protein: CASSVFPGRGPDNEQFF.

The gene calls are TRBV7-8 and TRBJ2-1; TRBD2 agrees at 8 bases. Trimming at V came to 4 bases and at J to 5 bases, leaving 7 bases not matched to a gene. CDR3 size: 15 residues. Germline-derived CDR1 and CDR2 are SGHVS and FQNEAQ. CDR3 residues: CASSSQRGNNNEQFF. CDR3 bases: TGTGCCAGCAGCTCCCAGCGGGGGAATAACAATGAGCAGTTCTTC.

This chain connects TRBV5-4 to TRBJ2-7, with D possibly TRBD1 on 6 matching bases. Deletions cut 3 bases from V and 5 bases from J, with 24 bases between. The CDR3 is 17 residues long. CDR1 SGHNT and CDR2 YYREEE come from the germline V gene (reference sequence). Here the CDR3 DNA reads TGTGCCAGCAGCTCGAGGATACAGGGAGTCTCTGGGCACGAGCAGTACTTC. Translated: CASSSRIQGVSGHEQYF. The whole variable domain, remainder taken from reference TRBV5-4 and TRBJ2-7, is ETGVTQSPTHLIKTRGQQVTLRCSSQSGHNTVSWYQQALGQGPQFIFQYYREEENGRGNFPPRFSGLQFPNYSSELNVNALELDDSALYLCASSSRIQGVSGHEQYFGPGTRLTVT.

This chain connects TRBV12-5 to TRBJ2-1; D gene ambiguous. Trimming left V 2 bases short and J 2 bases short, with 10 bases between. CDR1 and CDR2 (germline): LGHNT, FRNRAP. CDR3 size: 15 residues. The CDR3 sequence is CASGLLPGAYNEQFF. DNA of the CDR3: TGTGCTAGTGGTTTGTTGCCAGGCGCCTACAATGAGCAGTTCTTC.

The rearrangement joins TRBV2 to TRBJ2-2, with 10 nucleotides matching TRBD1. The CDR3 contains 14 residues. V lost 7 bases to trimming and J lost 7 bases; unmatched junction nucleotides: 6. CDR1 SNHLY and CDR2 FYNNEI come from the germline V gene. The CDR3 is CASMDGTGVGELFF. CDR3 sequence (DNA): TGTGCCAGCATGGACGGGACAGGGGTCGGGGAGCTGTTTTTT.

This clone has a single count. The rearrangement uses TRBV6-4 and TRBJ2-3; D is unresolved. The CDR3 is 14 residues long. Trimming removed 3 bases at V and 2 bases at J, with 9 bases between. Germline-derived CDR1 and CDR2 are MRHNA and SNTAGT. Written as DNA, the CDR3 is TGTGCCAGCAGTGAGAGTGAGTCCACAGATACGCAGTATTTT. It is translated as CASSESESTDTQYF.

The chain combines TRBV7-3 with TRBJ2-1; perhaps TRBD2 as D (5 bases). There are 15 residues in the CDR3. In germline, CDR1 is SGHTA, CDR2 FQGTGA. The V end was cut by 2 bases, the J end by 0 bases, with 8 bases between. The CDR3 DNA is TGTGCCAGCAGCTTATCGGGAAGCTCCTACAATGAGCAGTTCTTC. Amino acids: CASSLSGSSYNEQFF. The variable domain in full, completed from reference TRBV7-3 and TRBJ2-1, reads GAGVSQTPSNKVTEKGKYVELRCDPISGHTALYWYRQSLGQGPEFLIYFQGTGAADDSGLPNDRFFAVRPEGSVSTLKIQRTERGDSAVYLCASSLSGSSYNEQFFGPGTRLTVL.

This chain connects TRBV7-3 to TRBJ2-1; 13 nucleotides align to TRBD2. Germline V gives CDR1 SGHTA, CDR2 FQGTGA. The CDR3 length is 15 residues. Trimming at V came to 5 bases and at J to 7 bases, leaving 5 bases not matched to a gene. The DNA of the CDR3 is TGTGCCAGCAGCCCGGGACTAGCGGGAATAAATGAGCAGTTCTTC. Protein sequence: CASSPGLAGINEQFF. Variable domain in full (rest from reference TRBV7-3 and TRBJ2-1): GAGVSQTPSNKVTEKGKYVELRCDPISGHTALYWYRQSLGQGPEFLIYFQGTGAADDSGLPNDRFFAVRPEGSVSTLKIQRTERGDSAVYLCASSPGLAGINEQFFGPGTRLTVL.

This chain joins TRBV7-3 and TRBJ2-1; TRBD2 might be the D (6 bases). CDR3 length: 13 residues. Trimming pared 7 bases from V and 8 bases from J, leaving 15 bases between. The V gene's germline CDR1 is SGHTA and CDR2 FQGTGA. CDR3: CASIGGPLYEQFF. Here the CDR3 DNA reads TGTGCCAGCATAGGAGGGCCGTTATATGAGCAGTTCTTC.

The chain joins TRBV18 to TRBJ2-5; D perhaps matches TRBD1 (5 bases). CDR3 size: 13 residues. From germline, CDR1 is KGHSH and CDR2 LQKENI. Trimming took 2 bases from V and 4 from J, leaving 8 bases between them. The CDR3 DNA is TGTGCCAGCTCACCAAGGGGAACAGAGACCCAGTACTTC. Translating it yields CASSPRGTETQYF.

The rearrangement links TRBV19 to TRBJ1-4, with 8 bases lining up with TRBD1. J lost 4 bases, V lost 6 bases, and 10 bases had no gene match. The CDR3 loop spans 16 amino acids. CDR1 LNHDA and CDR2 SQIVND come from the germline V gene (reference sequence). CDR3 loop: CASSHIPGQDNEKLFF. CDR3 DNA: TGTGCCAGTAGCCATATCCCGGGACAGGATAATGAAAAACTGTTTTTT.

The chain employs TRBV30 and TRBJ2-7, with TRBD1 identical over 8 bases. This CDR3 is built from 15 residues. V trimming: 1 base; J trimming: 0 bases; junction bases outside the gene matches: 5. Germline V CDR1 and CDR2: GTSNPN, SVGIG (reference sequence). In nucleotides, the CDR3 is TGTGCCTGGAGTGCCGACAGGGGAAGCTCCTACGAGCAGTACTTC. Protein sequence: CAWSADRGSSYEQYF.

J is TRBJ2-1 and V is TRBV29-1, with 12 nucleotides matching TRBD2. Germline CDR1 and CDR2: SQVTM and ANQGSEA. This CDR3 region has 20 residues. V gave up 2 bases and J gave up 5 bases; unmatched junction bases: 19. In DNA form, the CDR3 reads TGCAGCGTTGAACGGCCCGCGATGACTAGCGGGAGCGTTAGGAACAATGAGCAGTTCTTC. Amino acids: CSVERPAMTSGSVRNNEQFF.

V gene TRBV5-5 combines with J gene TRBJ1-6, with 8 bases fitting TRBD1. This CDR3 is 16 amino acids long. Germline trimming cut 2 bases from V and 9 bases from J; bases unmatched to any gene: 10. CDR1 and CDR2 from the germline V gene are SGHKS and YYEKEE (reference sequence). Written as DNA, the CDR3 is TGTGCCAGCAGCTTTGACCCGGACAGGGTCAGTTCACCCCTCCACTTT. Translating it yields CASSFDPDRVSSPLHF.

This clone is a singleton in its sample. V and J are TRBV29-1 and TRBJ2-7; TRBD1 matches at 7 bases. The CDR3 covers 14 residues. The V gene end was trimmed by 4 bases and the J gene end by 2 bases; junction bases not matched to a gene: 8. The germline V gene has CDR1 SQVTM and CDR2 ANQGSEA. The CDR3 nucleotides read TGCAGCGTTGGTGGACGGCAGGGGGCCTACGAGCAGTACTTC. Translation: CSVGGRQGAYEQYF.

This rearrangement joins TRBV5-1 to TRBJ2-1; 11 nucleotides match TRBD2. CDR3 length equals 15 residues. J lost 7 bases, V lost 4 bases, and 7 bases had no gene match. Germline V gives CDR1 SGHRS, CDR2 YFSETQ. CDR3 bases: TGCGCCAGCAGCCCTAATAGCGGGGGGGCAAATGAGCAGTTCTTC. Protein: CASSPNSGGANEQFF. Full variable domain (missing parts from reference TRBV5-1 and TRBJ2-1): KAGVTQTPRYLIKTRGQQVTLSCSPISGHRSVSWYQQTPGQGLQFLFEYFSETQRNKGNFPGRFSGRQFSNSRSEMNVSTLELGDSALYLCASSPNSGGANEQFFGPGTRLTVL.

This clone was recorded once. The rearrangement uses TRBV6-6 and TRBJ2-1, with 11 bases lining up with TRBD2. In germline, CDR1 is MNHNY, CDR2 SVGAGI (reference sequence). V shed 4 bases, J shed 5 bases, and the junction held 4 bases outside the gene matches. The CDR3 has 15 amino acids. CDR3 protein: CASSFVAGGDNEQFF. Here the CDR3 DNA reads TGTGCCAGCAGTTTCGTAGCGGGAGGGGACAATGAGCAGTTCTTC.

V is TRBV7-3 and J is TRBJ1-2; a possible D gene is TRBD1 (6 bases). The V gene lost 5 bases and the J gene lost 8 bases, with 21 bases spanning the gap. From germline, CDR1 is SGHTA and CDR2 FQGTGA. This CDR3 has 15 amino acids. The CDR3 coding sequence is TGTGCCAGCAGCGACAGCGGACAGACACCCCCGGGCTACACCTTC. The encoded protein is CASSDSGQTPPGYTF. Full variable domain (remainder filled in from reference TRBV7-3 and TRBJ1-2): GAGVSQTPSNKVTEKGKYVELRCDPISGHTALYWYRQSLGQGPEFLIYFQGTGAADDSGLPNDRFFAVRPEGSVSTLKIQRTERGDSAVYLCASSDSGQTPPGYTFGSGTRLTVV.

This rearrangement joins TRBV19 to TRBJ1-1; D may be TRBD1 (5 bases). Germline values: CDR1 LNHDA, CDR2 SQIVND (reference sequence). V shed 5 bases and J shed 5 bases, with 18 bases lying between them. The CDR3 has 15 amino acids. CDR3 loop: CASSDIVRAGTEAFF. DNA of the CDR3: TGTGCCAGTAGTGATATTGTCAGGGCCGGGACTGAAGCTTTCTTT.

V is TRBV10-3 and J is TRBJ1-6; weak D call: TRBD1 (5 bases). Between the trimmed V and J ends, which lost 0 bases and 7 bases, there was a span of 19 bases. The CDR3 loop spans 18 amino acids. Germline CDR1 and CDR2: ENHRY and SYGVKD. The CDR3 DNA reads as TGTGCCATCAGTGAGTCGATGTTAGGGAGGGACGGAAATTCACCCCTCCACTTT. It translates to CAISESMLGRDGNSPLHF.

The V gene is TRBV6-1, the J gene TRBJ2-5; 12 nucleotides match TRBD2. Germline-derived CDR1 and CDR2 are MNHNS and SASEGT. The CDR3 totals 15 residues. V trimming: 5 bases; J trimming: 5 bases; junction bases outside the gene matches: 6. The CDR3, as DNA: TGTGCCAGCAGTTCCCGACTAGCGGGAGAGGAGACCCAGTACTTC. Its protein product is CASSSRLAGEETQYF.

The chain employs TRBV29-1 and TRBJ2-7; perhaps TRBD1 as D (6 bases). In germline, CDR1 is SQVTM, CDR2 ANQGSEA. Deletions cut 4 bases from V and 2 bases from J, with 9 bases between. The CDR3 runs 12 residues. CDR3 protein: CSVVKGAYEQYF. The CDR3 DNA sequence: TGCAGCGTTGTTAAGGGGGCCTACGAGCAGTACTTC.

This rearrangement joins TRBV6-1 to TRBJ2-3; 8 bases are shared with TRBD2. Germline V CDR1 and CDR2: MNHNS, SASEGT. The CDR3 extends over 14 amino acids. Germline trimming cut 5 bases from V and 0 bases from J; bases unmatched to any gene: 1. The CDR3 loop reads CASSTSGSTDTQYF. The CDR3 nucleotides read TGTGCCAGCAGTACTAGCGGTAGCACAGATACGCAGTATTTT.

The rearrangement links TRBV6-5 to TRBJ2-7; TRBD1 agrees at 10 bases. Per germline, CDR1 MNHEY and CDR2 SVGAGI. The junction had 6 bases not matched to a gene; V was cut back by 5 bases and J by 5 bases. The CDR3 is made up of 14 amino acids. The CDR3, as DNA: TGTGCCAGCAGTGGAGGGACAGGGGACCACGAGCAGTACTTC. Translating gives CASSGGTGDHEQYF.

This rearrangement joins TRBV28 to TRBJ1-1; D is unresolved. Germline loops: CDR1 MDHEN, CDR2 SYDVKM. The length of the CDR3 is 14 residues. V was clipped by 2 bases and J by 8 bases, with 15 bases between them. CDR3 sequence reads: CASSLGSIGGEAFF. In DNA, the CDR3 is TGTGCCAGCAGTTTAGGTAGTATCGGCGGGGAAGCTTTCTTT.

The CDR3 DNA reads as TGTGCCAGCAGCCGGTACGGACTAGCGGGGGGCATGGCGGATACGCAGTATTTT. Protein: CASSRYGLAGGMADTQYF. This chain joins TRBV7-9 and TRBJ2-3; 14 bases align to TRBD2. The junction had 13 bases not matched to a gene; V was cut back by 5 bases and J by 6 bases. The CDR3 has 18 amino acids. Germline V gene data show CDR1 as SEHNR and CDR2 as FQNEAQ (reference sequence).